The T cell receptor beta chain described here comes from a study of lymphopenia after photon versus proton radiotherapy. General observations from the study: Post-nadir TCR diversity decline inversely tracked overall survival among those who died. Under photons, naive T cells and diversity fell while effector/memory populations rose. Survival link was tested only in deceased patients; proton benefit remains a possibility.

Assay used: immunoSEQ multiplex PCR; TCRdb lists only in-frame clones, some missing. The table lists more than 60,000 clones, 70% to 90% of them singletons. The CDR3 loop spans 15 amino acids. CDR1 is SGHAT and CDR2 is FQNNGV in the germline V gene. V lost 1 base and J lost 7; bases outside the gene matches: 4. A word on this clone: Its antigen is not known.

The chain uses TRBV11-2 and TRBJ2-2, with TRBD1 matching 9 bases. The receptor's source is a man aged 35 to 55 with gastric cancer. The starting material was peripheral blood, obtained from a patient treated with photon-based radiotherapy. Here the CDR3 reads CASSLVWDRDGELFF. The CDR3, as DNA: TGTGCCAGCAGCTTAGTTTGGGACAGGGACGGGGAGCTGTTTTTT.